This TCR beta chain derives from a study of blood T cell repertoires in COVID-19 (TCRdb year 2020). As for the study more broadly: Samples covering the acute and convalescent phases of COVID-19 were provided by collaborators in the United States, Italy and Spain. The samples were drawn from two sources: the first 160 participants of the ongoing ImmuneRACE study, and 1,200 or so subjects contributed by 6 global collaborators. The sample metadata nearly always contained a de-identified subject ID, COVID-19 status, age in years and sex. Deeply sampled blood TCRbeta repertoires from subjects exposed to, actively infected with, or recovered from COVID-19 were included in the dataset. The material from the prospective study consisted of cDNA or gDNA derived from T cells, B-cell-depleted T cells, or PBMCs. Where HLA class I and class II types were available, the types were taken from metadata supplied by the sample provider, not from assay-based typing. The repertoires were released in a freely available public database meant as a resource for research on the immune response to SARS-CoV-2.

CDR1 MDHEN and CDR2 SYDVKM are derived from the germline V gene. Including the terminal cysteine and valine, the CDR3 comprises 16 residues. Just CDR3 DNA is preserved here, 48 bases in frame from base 1. Cut back by 7 bases and 2 bases, the V and J ends lie 21 bases apart. Findings and caveats that apply to the study as a whole: The amount of clinical and demographic metadata varied by source and participant and was provided uncurated.

Participants in the prospective study were aged 18 to 89 years, lived in 20 to 30 United States geographic areas, and enrolled through a virtual design. Cohort assignment in the prospective study relied on participant-reported clinical history from a screening survey and a study questionnaire. ImmuneRACE Cohort 3 recovered participants were defined by two consecutive negative NP/OP PCR tests, healthcare professional clearance, or symptom resolution. Each participant in the prospective study had whole blood, serum and a nasopharyngeal or oropharyngeal swab collected by mobile phlebotomists. Participants in the prospective study had the option to provide additional blood draws and questionnaires over a 2-month period. Prospective study blood samples were shipped either frozen or at room temperature before DNA extraction. TCRbeta CDR3 regions were amplified from genomic DNA using the immunoSEQ Assay, a bias-controlled multiplex PCR. Processing in the source paper ran as follows. The number of nucleated cells in each sample was estimated by amplification of reference gene primers within the assay. To quantify the absolute abundance of each unique TCRbeta CDR3 rearrangement, sequence reads were collapsed and filtered. Productive Simpson clonality was computed per sample as the square root of Simpson's diversity index over productive rearrangements. The immuneACCESS repertoire file appears here via TCRdb, limited to in-frame rearrangements. These files lack a portion of the clones; in checked studies, under half of the deficit traces to unresolved V genes, and the cause of the others is not known. Clone size and the V and J calls come from that table; the DNA yielded D and trimming. Here the sample has approximately 220,000 clones; 84% occur a single time. Of the sample, 6.8% falls within the top ten clones.

Concerning this clone: The target of this receptor is not known. The record has no base qualities; no much larger clone is one base away.

The chain is encoded by TRBV28 joined to TRBJ2-7, with TRBD2 as a weak D call on 5 bases. Sequenced: PBMCs or T cells enriched from blood (not recorded which). The origin of this receptor is a woman aged 40 to 50 who had recovered from COVID-19. The CDR3 amino acid sequence is: CASTIVMGAPTYEQYV. Read as DNA, the sequence is TGTGCCAGCACTATAGTTATGGGAGCTCCCACCTACGAGCAGTACGTC.